This T cell receptor (beta chain) was found in a study of molecular identifiers for immune sequencing clone quantification. Study findings and constraints: For highly expanded clones, sizes could be underestimated when identical TCR molecules share a barcode.

The sorting of naive CD8 T cells used the CD8+CD4-CCR7+CD45RA+ phenotype. Germline CDR1 SEHNR, CDR2 FQNEAQ (reference sequence). The CDR3 has 15 amino acids. With 4 bases clipped from V and 6 bases from J, the junction kept 3 bases outside the gene matches. TCRdb analysed the PCR reads with MiXCR anew, one entry per CDR3 protein. This table has 88,000 or so distinct CDR3 sequences, about 21% appearing once. This clonotype was counted ten times or more. Its antigen is still unknown. The rearrangement joins TRBV7-9 to TRBJ2-3; 14 bases are a match to TRBD2. The sample was naive CD8+ T cells from blood, with Jurkat cell RNA spiked in. Subset reported: FACS-sorted CD8+CD4-CCR7+CD45RA+ naive T cells. The source is a human donor in good health. Some libraries in this study had Jurkat cell RNA spiked in. CDR3 in DNA: TGTGCCAGCAGCTCGACTAGCGGGGGGGCTGATACGCAGTATTTT. This translates into CASSSTSGGADTQYF.